The rows below give T cell receptor beta chains drawn from one sample of a study of post-analysis software for immune sequencing data. TCRdb used MiXCR to reprocess the PCR reads, holding one entry per CDR3 protein. The data contain about 460,000 distinct CDR3 sequences, less than 45% of them singletons. Specimen: blood. The receptors originated from a girl aged 5 to 17 with multiple sclerosis. The CDR3 runs from the conserved cysteine through the conserved F or W. The D gene is left open where the match is weak. Clone size, where shown, is once, few, many, or a class for clones that have expanded.

V: TRBV4-3
size: .
D: TRBD2
J: TRBJ2-1
length: 15
CDR3: CASSQELAGLDEQFF
DNA: TGCGCCAGCAGCCAAGAACTAGCGGGCCTCGATGAGCAGTTCTTC

V: TRBV12-3/TRBV12-4
size: few
D: .
J: TRBJ1-2
length: 15
CDR3: CASSPYILDAGGYTF
DNA: TGTGCCAGCAGTCCCTACATCCTGGACGCGGGAGGCTACACCTTC

V: TRBV28
size: few
D: .
J: TRBJ1-1
length: 13
CDR3: CASSWRGYAEAFF
DNA: TGTGCCAGCAGTTGGAGGGGGTACGCTGAAGCTTTCTTT

V: TRBV29-1
size: .
D: TRBD1
J: TRBJ2-1
length: 12
CDR3: CSVGTGENEQFF
DNA: TGCAGCGTCGGGACAGGGGAAAATGAGCAGTTCTTC

V: TRBV29-1
size: .
D: .
J: TRBJ1-5
length: 13
CDR3: CNVAGRNNQPQHF
DNA: TGCAACGTCGCTGGGAGAAACAATCAGCCCCAGCATTTT

V: TRBV7-3
size: few
D: TRBD1
J: TRBJ2-1
length: 16
CDR3: CASSLTGTGGFNEQFF
DNA: TGTGCCAGCAGCCTAACCGGGACAGGGGGCTTCAATGAGCAGTTCTTC

V: TRBV7-2
size: few
D: .
J: TRBJ1-2
length: 16
CDR3: CASSLNPGTANYGYTF
DNA: TGTGCCAGCAGCTTAAACCCCGGGACGGCCAACTATGGCTACACCTTC

V: TRBV20-1
size: .
D: TRBD2
J: TRBJ2-5
length: 13
CDR3: CSAIAGGPGTQYF
DNA: TGCAGTGCTATAGCGGGAGGGCCAGGGACCCAGTACTTC

V: TRBV6-5
size: few
D: TRBD1
J: TRBJ2-7
length: 13
CDR3: CASSHRDRGEQYF
DNA: TGTGCCAGCAGCCACCGGGACAGGGGCGAGCAGTACTTC

V: TRBV28
size: few
D: TRBD2
J: TRBJ2-1
length: 15
CDR3: CASIRGLAGGNEQFF
DNA: TGTGCCAGCATACGCGGACTAGCGGGAGGGAATGAGCAGTTCTTC

V: TRBV28
size: .
D: TRBD1
J: TRBJ1-2
length: 13
CDR3: CASDTGGGYGYTF
DNA: TGTGCCAGCGACACAGGGGGCGGCTATGGCTACACCTTC

V: TRBV28
size: .
D: TRBD1
J: TRBJ2-3
length: 13
CDR3: CASTDRETDTQYF
DNA: TGTGCCAGCACGGACAGGGAGACAGATACGCAGTATTTT

V: TRBV24-1
size: few
D: .
J: TRBJ2-1
length: 18
CDR3: CATSDRPKSGRSYNEQFF
DNA: TGTGCCACCAGTGATAGACCCAAGTCGGGTCGGTCCTACAATGAGCAGTTCTTC

V: TRBV6-5
size: .
D: .
J: TRBJ1-4
length: 14
CDR3: CASSYKGFNEKLFF
DNA: TGTGCCAGCAGTTACAAGGGTTTCAATGAAAAACTGTTTTTT

V: TRBV12-3/TRBV12-4
size: .
D: .
J: TRBJ2-7
length: 13
CDR3: CASGAAAAYEQYF
DNA: TGTGCCAGCGGGGCGGCGGCGGCCTACGAGCAGTACTTC

V: TRBV12-3/TRBV12-4
size: .
D: TRBD1
J: TRBJ2-7
length: 14
CDR3: CASSQTGQPYEQYF
DNA: TGTGCCAGCAGTCAGACAGGGCAACCCTACGAGCAGTACTTC

V: TRBV15
size: few
D: TRBD2
J: TRBJ2-5
length: 16
CDR3: CATSRDGLAGGETQYF
DNA: TGTGCCACCAGCAGAGATGGCCTAGCGGGAGGAGAGACCCAGTACTTC

V: TRBV9
size: few
D: .
J: TRBJ2-7
length: 15
CDR3: CASSVANPTTYEQYF
DNA: TGTGCCAGCAGCGTAGCCAACCCAACCACCTACGAGCAGTACTTC

V: TRBV12-3/TRBV12-4
size: .
D: TRBD1
J: TRBJ2-6
length: 17
CDR3: CASSLRTGSSGANVLTF
DNA: TGTGCCAGCAGTTTAAGGACAGGGTCGTCTGGGGCCAACGTCCTGACTTTC

V: TRBV20-1
size: few
D: .
J: TRBJ2-1
length: 15
CDR3: CSANRGGEAYHEQFF
DNA: TGCAGTGCCAACCGAGGGGGGGAGGCGTATCATGAGCAGTTCTTC

V: TRBV5-1
size: .
D: .
J: TRBJ2-1
length: 15
CDR3: CASSFSSSTDNGQFF
DNA: TGCGCCAGCAGCTTCTCTAGCTCGACCGACAATGGGCAGTTCTTC

V: TRBV28
size: .
D: .
J: TRBJ1-1
length: 13
CDR3: CASEVVANTEAFF
DNA: TGTGCCTCCGAGGTGGTGGCGAACACTGAAGCTTTCTTT

V: TRBV7-2
size: few
D: TRBD2
J: TRBJ2-1
length: 15
CDR3: CASSLPEAGGNEQFF
DNA: TGTGCCAGCAGCCTCCCGGAAGCGGGAGGCAATGAGCAGTTCTTC

V: TRBV12-3/TRBV12-4
size: .
D: TRBD1
J: TRBJ2-5
length: 16
CDR3: CASSLFGTGAAREQYF
DNA: TGTGCCAGCAGTTTATTTGGGACAGGGGCTGCCAGGGAGCAGTACTTC

V: TRBV24-1
size: few
D: .
J: TRBJ2-3
length: 12
CDR3: CATGGSADTQYF
DNA: TGTGCCACCGGGGGAAGCGCAGATACGCAGTATTTT

V: TRBV10-3
size: few
D: TRBD2
J: TRBJ2-7
length: 19
CDR3: CAISEPEPGLAGGPYEQYF
DNA: TGTGCCATCAGTGAGCCAGAACCGGGACTAGCGGGAGGGCCCTACGAGCAGTACTTC

V: TRBV19
size: .
D: .
J: TRBJ2-1
length: 14
CDR3: CASSIWLALDEQFF
DNA: TGTGCCAGTAGTATTTGGCTAGCGCTCGATGAGCAGTTCTTC

V: TRBV29-1
size: .
D: TRBD1
J: TRBJ1-5
length: 13
CDR3: CSGGDRLGQPQHF
DNA: TGCAGCGGGGGGGACAGGCTTGGTCAGCCCCAGCATTTT

V: TRBV7-9
size: few
D: .
J: TRBJ2-1
length: 17
CDR3: CASSSPTTAISYNEQFF
DNA: TGTGCCAGCAGCTCCCCGACGACAGCCATCTCCTACAATGAGCAGTTCTTC

V: TRBV5-1
size: few
D: .
J: TRBJ2-7
length: 11
CDR3: CASRPPYEQYF
DNA: TGCGCCAGCAGACCCCCCTACGAGCAGTACTTC

V: TRBV30
size: .
D: TRBD2
J: TRBJ2-1
length: 15
CDR3: CAWSPYASGYNEQFF
DNA: TGTGCCTGGAGTCCTTATGCTAGCGGATACAATGAGCAGTTCTTC